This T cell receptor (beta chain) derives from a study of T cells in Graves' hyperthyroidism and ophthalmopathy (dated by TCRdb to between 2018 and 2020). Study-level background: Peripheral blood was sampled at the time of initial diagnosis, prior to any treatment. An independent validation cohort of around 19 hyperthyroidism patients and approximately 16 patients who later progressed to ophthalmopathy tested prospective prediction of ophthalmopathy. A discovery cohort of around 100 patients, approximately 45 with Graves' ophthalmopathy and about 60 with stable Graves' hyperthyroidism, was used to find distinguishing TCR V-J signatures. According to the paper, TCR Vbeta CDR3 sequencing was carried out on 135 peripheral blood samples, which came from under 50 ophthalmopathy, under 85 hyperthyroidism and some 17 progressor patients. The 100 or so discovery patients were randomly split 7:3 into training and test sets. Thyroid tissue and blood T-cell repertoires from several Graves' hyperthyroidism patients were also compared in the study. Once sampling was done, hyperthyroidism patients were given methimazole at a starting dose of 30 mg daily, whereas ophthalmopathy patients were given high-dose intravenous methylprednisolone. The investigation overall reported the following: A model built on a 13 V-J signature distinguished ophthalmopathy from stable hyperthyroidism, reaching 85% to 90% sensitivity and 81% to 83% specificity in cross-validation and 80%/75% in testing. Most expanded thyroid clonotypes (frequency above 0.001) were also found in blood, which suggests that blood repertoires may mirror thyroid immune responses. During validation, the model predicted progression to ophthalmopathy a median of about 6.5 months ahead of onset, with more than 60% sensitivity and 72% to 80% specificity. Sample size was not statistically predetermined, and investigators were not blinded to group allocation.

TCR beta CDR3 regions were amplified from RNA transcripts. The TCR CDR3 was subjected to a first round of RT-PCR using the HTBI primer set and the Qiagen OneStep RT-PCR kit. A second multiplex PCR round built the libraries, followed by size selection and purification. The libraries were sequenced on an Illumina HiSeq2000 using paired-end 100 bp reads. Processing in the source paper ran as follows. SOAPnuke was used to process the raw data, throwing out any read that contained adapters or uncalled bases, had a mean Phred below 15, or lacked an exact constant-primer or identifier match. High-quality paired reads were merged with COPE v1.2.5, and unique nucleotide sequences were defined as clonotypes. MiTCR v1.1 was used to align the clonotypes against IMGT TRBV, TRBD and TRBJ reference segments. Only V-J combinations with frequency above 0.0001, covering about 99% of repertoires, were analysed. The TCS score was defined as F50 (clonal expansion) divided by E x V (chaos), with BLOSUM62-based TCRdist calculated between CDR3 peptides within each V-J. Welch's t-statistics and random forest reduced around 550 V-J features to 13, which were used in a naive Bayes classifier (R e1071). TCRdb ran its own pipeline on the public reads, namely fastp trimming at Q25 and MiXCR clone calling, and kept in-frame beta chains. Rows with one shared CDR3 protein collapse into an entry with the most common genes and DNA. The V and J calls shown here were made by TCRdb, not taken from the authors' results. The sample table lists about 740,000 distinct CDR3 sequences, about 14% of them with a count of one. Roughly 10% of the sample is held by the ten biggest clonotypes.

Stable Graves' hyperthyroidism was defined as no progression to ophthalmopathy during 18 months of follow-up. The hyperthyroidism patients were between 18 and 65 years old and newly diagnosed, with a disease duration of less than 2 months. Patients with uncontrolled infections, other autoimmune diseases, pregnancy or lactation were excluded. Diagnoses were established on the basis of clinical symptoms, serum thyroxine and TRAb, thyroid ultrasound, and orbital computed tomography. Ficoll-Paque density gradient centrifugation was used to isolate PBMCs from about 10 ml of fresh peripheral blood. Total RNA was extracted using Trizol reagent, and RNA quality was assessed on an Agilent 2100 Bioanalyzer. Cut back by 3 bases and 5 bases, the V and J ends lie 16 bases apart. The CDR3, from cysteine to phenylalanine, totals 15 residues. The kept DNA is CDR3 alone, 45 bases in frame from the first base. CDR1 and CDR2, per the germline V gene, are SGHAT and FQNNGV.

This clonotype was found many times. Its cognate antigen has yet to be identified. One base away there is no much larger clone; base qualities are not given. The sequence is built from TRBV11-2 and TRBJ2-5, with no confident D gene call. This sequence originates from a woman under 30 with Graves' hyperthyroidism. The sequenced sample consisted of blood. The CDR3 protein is CASSLGYQKGETQYF. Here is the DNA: TGTGCCAGCAGCTTGGGTTACCAGAAAGGGGAGACCCAGTACTTC.